A single T cell receptor (beta chain) is shown here with its context. Its antigen is unidentified. Germline assignment: CDR1 SNHLY and CDR2 FYNNEI. Trimming removed 5 bases from V and 7 bases from J; junction bases left unmatched: 4. This CDR3 region has 14 residues. Amplification used 60 Vbeta primers and 13 Jbeta primers. Profiled with immunoSEQ multiplex PCR; TCRdb holds only in-frame clones, not every one. The repertoire holds some 150,000 clones, with over 75% as singletons. The sample comes from a study of cytomegalovirus exposure and HLA in healthy donors. Across the study: Ancestry clustering placed around four fifths of 350 to 500 genotyped donors in the Caucasian-associated cluster.

Findings of the study overall: Across HLA loci, a later analysis found differing TCR association rates, with DRB1 most and HLA-C fewest. About 87% or about 30% of the time was how often most TCR beta V segments were productive, according to an earlier analysis.

The source material was PBMCs. This receptor was identified in a man aged 25 to 45 in good health and CMV-seropositive. This chain uses TRBV2 with TRBJ1-6; 8 nucleotides align to TRBD1. The CDR3 bases are TGTGCCAGCAGTCGACAGGGGAGGAATTCACCCCTCCACTTT. Translation: CASSRQGRNSPLHF.